This paragraph covers one T cell receptor beta chain sequence. Its antigen is undetermined. The sample originates from a study of cytotoxic CD8 clonotypes in ibrutinib-treated CLL. The wider study: Among patients, some 25 responded partially and 2 completely; around 15 then stayed remitted and roughly 12 progressed after median roughly 73 months. Study findings and constraints: Sustained-remission patients were sampled at one set of times and progressing patients at different ones.

Germline assignment: CDR1 SGDLS and CDR2 YYNGEE. CDR3 length: 14 residues. The J segment lost 12 bases and the V segment lost 4 bases, leaving 13 bases of the junction unmatched. The repertoire was sequenced with immunoSEQ multiplex PCR; TCRdb's copy has only in-frame clones and lacks some. The profile shows 75,000 to 80,000 clones, 83% of them singletons. The chain has TRBV9 and TRBJ2-1; 7 bases agree with TRBD1. Sequenced material: PBMCs, taken after 24 months of ibrutinib treatment. This clonotype originated in a human donor with chronic lymphocytic leukemia. The CDR3 DNA sequence: TGTGCCAGCAGCCCCCGAGGACAGGCAGGTTTGCAGTTCTTC. The encoded protein is CASSPRGQAGLQFF.